Each of the 30 T cell receptor beta chains below was sequenced from the same sample in a study of beta chain features in type 1 diabetes (dated 2018 in TCRdb). These receptors' antigens are unknown. Libraries came from the immunoSEQ multiplex PCR assay. The entire isolated RNA was reverse transcribed using the High Capacity cDNA Reverse Transcription Kit, and thus expressed TCRB transcripts were sequenced. TCRdb re-hosts the immuneACCESS table, in-frame sequences only. Its copies lack some clones; in the studies checked, an unresolved V gene accounts for under half of them, and the cause for the rest is not known. The sample has 120,000 or so clones on record, roughly 15% of them singletons. Approximately 2.3% of the sample belongs to the ten largest clones. Results and caveats for the whole study, not just this receptor: Type 1 diabetes patients showed a moderate but significant shortening of TCRB CDR3 length in all four CD4+ subsets.

Sequencing was performed on central memory CD4+ T cells from blood. The receptors were gathered from a man aged 25 to 40 with type 1 diabetes.

The chain carries TRBV29-1 and TRBJ2-1, with 7 positions matching TRBD1. This CDR3 comprises 12 residues. Germline lookup yields CDR1 SQVTM and CDR2 ANQGSEA. Trimming removed 6 bases from V and 4 bases from J; junction bases left unmatched: 3. DNA for the CDR3: TGCAGCGTCGAGGGACAGTACAATGAGCAGTTCTTC. Protein sequence: CSVEGQYNEQFF.

The rearrangement uses TRBV4-3 and TRBJ2-7; 7 bases align to TRBD1. The V gene's germline CDR1 is LGHNA and CDR2 YSLEER. The CDR3 extends over 17 amino acids. V dropped 4 bases and J dropped 5; count of bases not matched to a gene: 17. As DNA, the CDR3 is TGCGCCAGCAGCCGGAAGGGCTCCGGGACAGAATTAAACGAGCAGTACTTC. Translating it yields CASSRKGSGTELNEQYF.

J is TRBJ2-7 and V is TRBV29-1, with D perhaps TRBD1 or TRBD2 (5 bases each). V was trimmed by 5 bases and J by 0 bases, leaving 11 bases between them. This CDR3 has 13 amino acids. Germline assignment: CDR1 SQVTM and CDR2 ANQGSEA. The CDR3 region is CSVWDRSSYEQYF. The CDR3 DNA sequence: TGCAGCGTTTGGGACCGGAGCTCCTACGAGCAGTACTTC.

This chain joins TRBV10-3 and TRBJ2-7; D is ambiguous. CDR1 is ENHRY, CDR2 SYGVKD, per germline. The CDR3 consists of 12 residues. V lost 10 bases and J 4 bases, leaving 14 bases between the germline ends. CDR3: CATTGSIYEQYF. CDR3 coding DNA: TGTGCCACCACGGGCAGTATTTACGAGCAGTACTTC.

This clone was seen a handful of times. V and J are TRBV2 and TRBJ1-1; the D is unclear. In germline, CDR1 is SNHLY, CDR2 FYNNEI. CDR3 length: 13 residues. V was pared by 3 bases and J by 1 base, with 6 bases between. The CDR3 is CASSEAGNTEAFF. CDR3 sequence (DNA): TGTGCCAGCAGTGAGGCAGGGAACACTGAAGCTTTCTTT.

The genes are TRBV5-1 and TRBJ2-7; D is unclear. Per germline, CDR1 SGHRS and CDR2 YFSETQ. Deletions cut 5 bases from V and 0 bases from J, with 12 bases between. The CDR3 contains 14 residues. The chain's CDR3 is CASRERLSSYEQYF. The CDR3 region has the DNA TGCGCCAGCAGGGAGAGACTCAGCTCCTACGAGCAGTACTTC.

J is TRBJ2-3 and V is TRBV30; 11 positions agree with TRBD1. This CDR3 has 15 amino acids. Germline-derived CDR1 and CDR2 are GTSNPN and SVGIG (reference sequence). The junction had 4 bases not matched to a gene; V was cut back by 1 base and J by 4 bases. The CDR3 DNA follows: TGTGCCTGGAGTGCATGGGGACAGGGGGCAGATACGCAGTATTTT. This encodes CAWSAWGQGADTQYF. Based on the CDR3 plus reference TRBV30 and TRBJ2-3, the full variable domain is SQTIHQWPATLVQPVGSPLSLECTVEGTSNPNLYWYRQAAGRGLQLLFYSVGIGQISSEVPQNLSASRPQDRQFILSSKKLLLSDSGFYLCAWSAWGQGADTQYFGPGTRLTVL.

The V gene is TRBV7-6, the J gene TRBJ2-3, with 13 bases aligning to TRBD2. Germline-derived CDR1 and CDR2 are SGHVS and FNYEAQ. V was pared by 5 bases and J by 4 bases, with 15 bases of the junction left unmatched. This CDR3 has 19 amino acids. The CDR3 protein is CASSPMTSGGTGYPDTQYF. The DNA for the CDR3 is TGTGCCAGCAGCCCTATGACTAGCGGGGGGACCGGGTATCCAGATACGCAGTATTTT.

The sample holds a few counts of this clone. The V and J genes are TRBV4-2 and TRBJ2-3; D possibly corresponds to TRBD2 (6 bases). Germline V gives CDR1 LGHNA, CDR2 YNFKEQ. V gave up 4 bases and J gave up 6 bases, with 8 bases separating them. The CDR3 is 12 amino acids. CDR3 sequence reads: CASSLTRDTQYF. The CDR3 nucleotides read TGTGCCAGCAGCCTGACTAGGGATACGCAGTATTTT.

The rearrangement joins TRBV9 to TRBJ1-2; tentative D call: TRBD1 (5 bases). The CDR3 length is 14 residues. Germline V gene sequence: CDR1 SGDLS, CDR2 YYNGEE. Trimming took 5 bases from V and 0 from J, leaving 11 bases between them. CDR3 loop: CASSRDGTNYGYTF. DNA of the CDR3: TGTGCCAGCAGTCGGGACGGAACTAACTATGGCTACACCTTC.

Comments on this clone: Other DNA variants within this sample encode the same CDR3. This sequence joins TRBV5-1 and TRBJ2-3; D not certain. V was cut by 0 bases and J by 1 base, with 9 bases left in between. CDR1 is SGHRS and CDR2 is YFSETQ in the germline V gene. This CDR3 contains 15 residues. In nucleotides, the CDR3 is TGCGCCAGCAGCTTGGGACGCGGTGGCACAGATACGCAGTATTTT. Residues: CASSLGRGGTDTQYF.

The CDR3 bases are TGTGCCAGCAGGGGGGACACTGAAAAACTGTTTTTT. It translates to CASRGDTEKLFF. J is TRBJ1-4 and V is TRBV2, with D possibly being TRBD1 (6 bases). The V gene's germline CDR1 is SNHLY and CDR2 FYNNEI. This CDR3 is built from 12 residues. Between the trimmed V and J ends, which lost 6 bases and 7 bases, there was a span of 9 bases.

This clone was observed a few times. The chain couples TRBV9 to TRBJ1-5; D not certain. In germline, CDR1 is SGDLS, CDR2 YYNGEE. Between the trimmed V and J ends, which lost 0 bases and 0 bases, there was a span of 7 bases. The CDR3 has 15 amino acids. CDR3 loop: CASSVGSSSNQPQHF. CDR3 sequence (DNA): TGTGCCAGCAGCGTAGGCAGCTCTAGCAATCAGCCCCAGCATTTT.

This chain uses TRBV11-3 with TRBJ2-1; no clear D gene. The CDR3 extends over 14 amino acids. Trimming stripped 2 bases from V and 5 bases from J, with 10 bases between. Looked up from germline, CDR1 is SGHNT and CDR2 is YENEEA. The CDR3 sequence is CASSLYPRDNEQFF. The DNA of the CDR3 is TGTGCCAGCAGCTTATATCCGAGAGACAATGAGCAGTTCTTC.

This sequence joins TRBV4-3 and TRBJ2-5; 8 nucleotides line up with TRBD2. Germline loops: CDR1 LGHNA, CDR2 YSLEER. V was clipped by 3 bases and J by 4 bases; unmatched bases: 4. The CDR3 is 14 residues long. CDR3 loop: CASSQGTRGETQYF. In DNA form, the CDR3 reads TGCGCCAGCAGCCAGGGGACTAGGGGAGAGACCCAGTACTTC.

This clone was seen more than once but under ten times. The chain carries TRBV7-2 and TRBJ2-1, with D tentatively TRBD1 (6 bases). CDR3 length: 15 residues. Germline assignment: CDR1 SGHTA and CDR2 FQGNSA. The V end was cut by 4 bases, the J end by 4 bases, with 14 bases between. CDR3 nucleotide sequence: TGTGCCAGCAGCTCGGGACAAACAGGTTACAATGAGCAGTTCTTC. Its translation is CASSSGQTGYNEQFF. Complete variable domain (other parts from reference TRBV7-2 and TRBJ2-1): GAGVSQSPSNKVTEKGKDVELRCDPISGHTALYWYRQSLGQGLEFLIYFQGNSAPDKSGLPSDRFSAERTGGSVSTLTIQRTQQEDSAVYLCASSSGQTGYNEQFFGPGTRLTVL.

This clone was picked up a small number of times. V gene TRBV28 combines with J gene TRBJ2-6; D possibly corresponds to TRBD1 (5 bases). Germline V gene sequence: CDR1 MDHEN, CDR2 SYDVKM. V gave up 4 bases and J gave up 2 bases, with 12 bases separating them. The CDR3 is 16 amino acids. CDR3 sequence: CASSSEGVTGANVLTF. CDR3 DNA: TGTGCCAGCAGTTCCGAAGGGGTAACTGGGGCCAACGTCCTGACTTTC.

The V call is TRBV29-1, the J call TRBJ2-7, with 9 bases aligning to TRBD1. In germline, CDR1 is SQVTM, CDR2 ANQGSEA. V trimming: 5 bases; J trimming: 0 bases; junction bases outside the gene matches: 5. This CDR3 is 14 amino acids long. The CDR3 is CSVRDREASYEQYF. The CDR3 nucleotides are TGCAGCGTTCGGGACAGGGAGGCCTCCTACGAGCAGTACTTC.

The V call is TRBV23-1, the J call TRBJ1-6, with 9 bases lining up with TRBD1. TRBV23-1 is an ORF, with its function uncertain. V lost 2 bases and J lost 18; bases outside the gene matches: 5. The CDR3 is 12 residues long. Written as DNA, the CDR3 is TGCGCCAGCAGTCAACCGGGACAGGGTAGCCACTTT. Protein: CASSQPGQGSHF.

This clone was counted many times. This sequence joins TRBV7-2 and TRBJ2-3; maybe TRBD1 (5 bases). The V end was cut by 5 bases, the J end by 2 bases, with 11 bases between. CDR1 is SGHTA and CDR2 is FQGNSA in the germline V gene. The CDR3 is 14 amino acids. The CDR3 DNA follows: TGTGCCAGCAGCCCAGGGCATTCCACAGATACGCAGTATTTT. The encoded protein is CASSPGHSTDTQYF.

This clone occurred a few times. This chain joins TRBV27 and TRBJ2-3; 8 bases line up with TRBD2. Germline CDR1 MNHEY, CDR2 SMNVEV (reference sequence). With 3 bases clipped from V and 2 bases from J, the junction kept 4 bases outside the gene matches. CDR3 size: 15 residues. The CDR3 DNA is TGTGCCAGCAGTTTTAGCGGGGAGTACACAGATACGCAGTATTTT. Protein product: CASSFSGEYTDTQYF.

A few counts support this clone. This chain links TRBV30 with TRBJ2-3; the D is unclear. CDR3 size: 12 residues. Germline CDR1 reads GTSNPN; CDR2 reads SVGIG (reference sequence). Trimming took off 0 bases at V and 0 bases at J, with 1 base between the two ends. The chain's CDR3 is CAWSVSTDTQYF. The CDR3 DNA is TGTGCCTGGAGTGTAAGCACAGATACGCAGTATTTT.

This clone was observed a few times. The chain is built from TRBV18 and TRBJ2-1; D may be TRBD2 (6 bases). Per the germline V gene, CDR1 is KGHSH and CDR2 is LQKENI. This CDR3 comprises 15 residues. V was clipped by 8 bases and J by 1 base, with 15 bases between them. The CDR3, as DNA: TGTGCCAGCCGTCCCGGGACTTCTTCCTACAATGAGCAGTTCTTC. This translates into CASRPGTSSYNEQFF. The whole variable domain, filled in from reference TRBV18 and TRBJ2-1, reads NAGVMQNPRHLVRRRGQEARLRCSPMKGHSHVYWYRQLPEEGLKFMVYLQKENIIDESGMPKERFSAEFPKEGPSILRIQQVVRGDSAAYFCASRPGTSSYNEQFFGPGTRLTVL.

This clone was picked up many times. J is TRBJ2-2 and V is TRBV10-3, with TRBD2 matching over 13 bases. The CDR3 spans 18 residues. Per the germline V gene, CDR1 is ENHRY and CDR2 is SYGVKD. The trim removed 6 bases at V and 0 bases at J, leaving 7 bases unmatched. CDR3 sequence reads: CAISRTSGRLANTGELFF. DNA of the CDR3: TGTGCCATCAGCCGGACTAGCGGGAGACTCGCGAACACCGGGGAGCTGTTTTTT.

The V gene is TRBV30, the J gene TRBJ2-5; D remains unclear. V lost 5 bases, J lost 5 bases, and 9 bases lay in between. This CDR3 has 11 residues. CDR1 is GTSNPN, CDR2 SVGIG, per germline (reference sequence). The CDR3 sequence is CAWLLGETQYF. DNA for the CDR3: TGTGCCTGGTTATTGGGGGAGACCCAGTACTTC.

This clone was detected only a few times. The V and J genes are TRBV9 and TRBJ2-1; D tentatively fits TRBD1 or TRBD2 (5 bases each). CDR1 is SGDLS and CDR2 is YYNGEE in the germline V gene. V shed 2 bases and J shed 6 bases, with 12 bases lying between them. The CDR3 has 14 residues. CDR3 DNA sequence: TGTGCCAGCAGCGTCGGGACGGGACCCAATGAGCAGTTCTTC. Encoded protein: CASSVGTGPNEQFF.

The gene calls are TRBV7-8 and TRBJ1-5; D gene uncertain. Germline assignment: CDR1 SGHVS and CDR2 FQNEAQ. This CDR3 spans 14 amino acids. Trimming removed 5 bases from V and 6 bases from J, with 14 bases in between. CDR3 protein: CASSLRTGIQPQHF. Written as DNA, the CDR3 is TGTGCCAGCAGCCTACGGACGGGTATTCAGCCCCAGCATTTT.

The V and J genes are TRBV2 and TRBJ1-1; D ambiguous. This CDR3 has 12 residues. V was shortened by 4 bases and J by 2 bases, with 5 bases between the two germline ends. Per germline, CDR1 SNHLY and CDR2 FYNNEI. The CDR3 reads CASSATNTEAFF. As DNA, the CDR3 is TGTGCCAGCAGTGCAACAAACACTGAAGCTTTCTTT.

This sequence joins TRBV6-5 and TRBJ2-7; D is undetermined. The CDR3 spans 14 residues. Per germline, CDR1 MNHEY and CDR2 SVGAGI. Trimming removed 5 bases at V and 1 base at J, with 12 bases between. CDR3 sequence reads: CASSPRLDSYEQYF. The CDR3 region has the DNA TGTGCCAGCAGTCCGCGTCTCGATTCCTACGAGCAGTACTTC.

The chain employs TRBV7-2 and TRBJ2-7; 8 bases align to TRBD1. There are 14 residues in the CDR3. The germline gives CDR1 SGHTA, CDR2 FQGNSA. Unmatched junction bases numbered 6, after V lost 5 bases and J lost 3 bases. In DNA, the CDR3 is TGTGCCAGCAGCGCCGACAGGGGAAGCTACGAGCAGTACTTC. Its protein is CASSADRGSYEQYF.